The rows below give T cell receptor beta chains drawn from one sample of a study of vaccination effects on CD4 cells after COVID-19. This table comes from immunoSEQ multiplex PCR, and its TCRdb copy is limited to in-frame clones, with some not included. Among about 74,000 clones listed, roughly 80% were seen once. These receptors have no identified antigens. Sample: CD4+ T cells from PBMCs cultured without peptide, taken before COVID-19 vaccination. Receptors were obtained from a human donor who received a COVID-19 vaccine. Both conserved end residues are part of each CDR3. D genes are given only for firm matches. The size of a clone is reported for some rows only, either as once, few or many, or as a class for expanded clones.

d_call | clone_size | j_call | v_call | cdr3_aa | cdr3_nt
. | few | TRBJ1-2 | TRBV4-1 | CASSQVGGRGGYTF | TGCGCCAGCAGCCAAGTGGGTGGCAGAGGCGGCTACACCTTC
. | . | TRBJ1-1 | TRBV5-1 | CASSLLWSTNTEAFF | TGCGCCAGCAGCCTCCTGTGGTCCACGAACACTGAAGCTTTCTTT
TRBD2 | . | TRBJ2-3 | TRBV18 | CASSPSSGGADTQYF | TGTGCCAGCTCACCATCCAGCGGGGGAGCAGATACGCAGTATTTT
. | . | TRBJ2-5 | TRBV5-5 | CASSFSPEETQYF | TGTGCCAGCAGCTTCTCGCCAGAAGAGACCCAGTACTTC
TRBD1 | . | TRBJ1-1 | TRBV2 | CASSPTADRDERAFF | TGTGCCAGCAGCCCCACCGCGGACAGGGATGAGCGAGCTTTCTTT
TRBD2 | once | TRBJ2-3 | TRBV18 | CASSPPGLAGSGTDTQYF | TGTGCCAGCTCACCTCCGGGACTAGCGGGGTCTGGCACAGATACGCAGTATTTT
. | . | TRBJ2-5 | TRBV28 | CASSLHSGGQETQYF | TGTGCCAGCAGTTTACATAGTGGGGGCCAAGAGACCCAGTACTTC
TRBD1 | . | TRBJ2-1 | TRBV7-3 | CASRGRGWNEQFF | TGTGCCAGCAGGGGCAGGGGGTGGAATGAGCAGTTCTTC
. | . | TRBJ1-5 | TRBV7-8 | CASSLKDSDNQPQHF | TGTGCCAGCAGCTTAAAGGACAGTGACAATCAGCCCCAGCATTTT
. | . | TRBJ1-1 | TRBV6-1 | CASSERQPAYTEAFF | TGTGCCAGCAGTGAGAGACAACCCGCCTACACTGAAGCTTTCTTT
. | . | TRBJ1-5 | TRBV10-3 | CAISEGLGGHQPQHF | TGTGCCATCAGTGAGGGGTTGGGAGGACATCAGCCCCAGCATTTT
. | . | TRBJ1-5 | TRBV10-2 | CASSNDRLQPQHF | TGCGCCAGCAGTAATGACAGGCTACAGCCCCAGCATTTT
. | . | TRBJ1-2 | TRBV5-1 | CASSLEGLGYGYTF | TGCGCCAGCAGCTTGGAGGGCTTAGGCTATGGCTACACCTTC
. | . | TRBJ2-5 | TRBV7-9 | CASSLAAEETQYF | TGTGCCAGCAGCTTAGCGGCAGAAGAGACCCAGTACTTC
. | . | TRBJ2-3 | TRBV10-2 | CASSREPDTQYF | TGCGCCAGCAGCCGGGAACCAGATACGCAGTATTTT
. | . | TRBJ2-5 | TRBV5-1 | CASSFGTAEWETQYF | TGCGCCAGCAGCTTCGGGACGGCGGAGTGGGAGACCCAGTACTTC
TRBD1 | . | TRBJ1-4 | TRBV5-1 | CASSLGTGRYEKLFF | TGCGCCAGCAGCTTGGGGACAGGTCGTTATGAAAAACTGTTTTTT